This T cell receptor (beta chain) was documented in a study of blood T cell repertoires in COVID-19. Trimming removed 8 bases from V and 8 bases from J; junction bases left unmatched: 8. The V gene's germline CDR1 is MDHEN and CDR2 SYDVKM. This CDR3 region has 14 residues. Generated by immunoSEQ multiplex PCR, the TCRdb table keeps only in-frame clones and is missing some. The table has about 150,000 clones, around nine tenths seen once. The chain links TRBV28 to TRBJ1-4; 10 nucleotides agree with TRBD1. This sequence originates from a woman aged 65 to 85 with acute or convalescent COVID-19. Input material: peripheral blood. The CDR3 nucleotides read TGTGCCAGCGCAACCCCGGACAGGGGGGAAAAACTGTTTTTT. Amino acids: CASATPDRGEKLFF.